The subject of this entry is one TCR beta chain. This sample is drawn from a study of blood T cell repertoires in COVID-19. Generated by immunoSEQ multiplex PCR, the TCRdb table keeps only in-frame clones and is missing some. The profile shows roughly 320,000 clones, under 90% of them singletons. This TCR derives from a woman in her thirties with COVID-19, enrolled during active disease. The specimen sequenced was peripheral blood.

The CDR3 sequence is CASRRGSDEQFF. The CDR3 bases are TGTGCCAGCAGAAGAGGGAGCGATGAGCAGTTCTTC. The chain links TRBV6-5 to TRBJ2-1, with D perhaps matching TRBD2 (5 bases). V gave up 6 bases and J gave up 8 bases, with 11 bases separating them. Germline assignment: CDR1 MNHEY and CDR2 SVGAGI. The CDR3 length is 12 residues.